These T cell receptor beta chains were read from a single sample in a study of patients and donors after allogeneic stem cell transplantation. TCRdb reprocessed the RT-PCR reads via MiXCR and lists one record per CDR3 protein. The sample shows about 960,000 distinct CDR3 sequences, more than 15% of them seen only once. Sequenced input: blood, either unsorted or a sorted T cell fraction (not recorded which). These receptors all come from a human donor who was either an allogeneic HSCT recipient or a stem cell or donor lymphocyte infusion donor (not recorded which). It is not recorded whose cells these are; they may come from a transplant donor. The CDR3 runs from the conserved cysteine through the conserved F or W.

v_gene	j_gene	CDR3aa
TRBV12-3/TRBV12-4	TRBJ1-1	CASSQEAFF
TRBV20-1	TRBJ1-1	CSARDAKLVGYTEAFF
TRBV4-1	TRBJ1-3	CASSQGQQGNTIYF
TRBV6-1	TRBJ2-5	CASSPGTSGYQETQYF
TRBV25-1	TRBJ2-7	CASSELQGGSYEQYF
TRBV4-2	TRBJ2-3	CASSQGASGRGSTDTQYF
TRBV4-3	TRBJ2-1	CASSQGGTGYNEQFF
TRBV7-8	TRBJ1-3	CASSEPVQPGNTIYF
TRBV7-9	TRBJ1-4	CASSRRPLTVTNEKLFF
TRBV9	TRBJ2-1	CASSVTGNLVDEQFF
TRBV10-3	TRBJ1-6	CAISESTWGPLHF
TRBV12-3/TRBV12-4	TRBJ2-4	CASRGDRQGDIQYF
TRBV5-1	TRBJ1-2	CASSGGQGANYGYTF
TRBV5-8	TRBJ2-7	CASSFGSGTQVYEQYF